A single sample is the source of the 25 T cell receptor beta chains below, sequenced in a study of shared clonotypes between healthy human individuals. It was CD45RO-negative cells, positively selected for CCR7, that made up naive CD8 cells, with terminally differentiated effector memory CD45RA+ cells excluded. TCRdb's copy holds only in-frame clones and misses some; the assay was immunoSEQ multiplex PCR. The sample shows 2 million to 2.5 million clones, about 94% of them seen only once. Sequenced material: naive CD8+ T cells sorted from blood. Receptor source: a man between 18 and 29 years old in good health.

The chain recombines TRBV5-6 with TRBJ2-1; 10 bases map to TRBD1. The CDR3 contains 16 residues. Per the germline V gene, CDR1 is SGHDT and CDR2 is YYEEEE. V gave up 0 bases and J gave up 8 bases; unmatched junction bases: 8. The CDR3 sequence is CASSLVGTGEGDEQFF. DNA for the CDR3: TGTGCCAGCAGCTTGGTAGGGACAGGGGAGGGGGATGAGCAGTTCTTC.

This clone was recorded once. The chain has TRBV15 and TRBJ1-2; unclear D gene. The V gene's germline CDR1 is LNHNV and CDR2 YYDKDF (reference sequence). Trimming removed 6 bases at V and 8 bases at J, with 16 bases between. This CDR3 comprises 13 residues. CDR3 residues: CATSTSGNGGYTF. CDR3 DNA sequence: TGTGCCACCAGTACTTCCGGCAACGGGGGCTACACCTTC.

This chain uses TRBV4-3 with TRBJ1-1; perhaps TRBD1 as D (6 bases). The germline V gene has CDR1 LGHNA and CDR2 YSLEER. CDR3 length equals 15 residues. The ends were cut back, 4 bases at V and 0 bases at J, with 12 bases in the middle. CDR3 region: CASSPRGVMNTEAFF. As DNA, the CDR3 is TGCGCCAGCAGCCCCAGGGGAGTCATGAACACTGAAGCTTTCTTT.

The V gene is TRBV4-3, the J gene TRBJ1-2, with 10 bases aligning to TRBD1. Per germline, CDR1 LGHNA and CDR2 YSLEER. The CDR3 is 18 amino acids. V trimming: 0 bases; J trimming: 8 bases; junction bases outside the gene matches: 15. The CDR3 nucleotides are TGCGCCAGCAGCCAAGATTTTGTGCGAGGGACAGGGGATGGGGGCTACACCTTC. This codes for CASSQDFVRGTGDGGYTF.

This clone was seen only once. V is TRBV28 and J is TRBJ2-7; no clear D. The V gene's germline CDR1 is MDHEN and CDR2 SYDVKM. Trimming pared 7 bases from V and 1 base from J, leaving 8 bases between. This CDR3 is built from 12 residues. CDR3 in amino acids: CASNEASYEQYF. CDR3 sequence (DNA): TGTGCCAGCAATGAGGCATCCTACGAGCAGTACTTC.

V usage is TRBV7-8 and J usage is TRBJ2-5, with TRBD1 identical over 9 bases. Germline values: CDR1 SGHVS, CDR2 FQNEAQ. The V and J ends lost 3 bases and 1 base, in that order; junction bases with no gene match: 3. The CDR3 is 15 amino acids. DNA for the CDR3: TGTGCCAGCAGCTTGGAGACAGGGGGCCAAGAGACCCAGTACTTC. It encodes CASSLETGGQETQYF.

About this clone itself: Other nucleotide sequences from this sample produce the same CDR3. V usage is TRBV19 and J usage is TRBJ2-7; D unclear. There are 12 residues in the CDR3. Per the germline V gene, CDR1 is LNHDA and CDR2 is SQIVND (reference sequence). Trimming took 5 bases from V and 1 from J, leaving 6 bases between them. CDR3 region: CASSPTSYEQYF. DNA for the CDR3: TGTGCCAGTAGTCCAACGTCCTACGAGCAGTACTTC.

The genes are TRBV21-1 and TRBJ2-1; the table calls TRBD2, which could not be checked here. TRBV21-1 is annotated as a pseudogene. This CDR3 has 13 amino acids. CDR3 sequence: CAHPPRAYNEQFF. CDR3 DNA sequence: TGTGCCCACCCGCCCCGGGCCTACAATGAGCAGTTCTTC.

This clone has a single count. V is TRBV27 and J is TRBJ2-1; no reliable D call. Per the germline V gene, CDR1 is MNHEY and CDR2 is SMNVEV (reference sequence). Trimming stripped 4 bases from V and 7 bases from J, with 11 bases between. The CDR3 spans 13 residues. The chain's CDR3 is CASSSTKGNEQFF. CDR3 nucleotide sequence: TGTGCCAGCAGTTCAACCAAGGGAAATGAGCAGTTCTTC.

The CDR3 protein is CASTEYSNQPQHF. The CDR3 DNA follows: TGTGCCAGCACAGAATATAGCAATCAGCCCCAGCATTTT. V is TRBV6-5 and J is TRBJ1-5; unclear D gene. The length of the CDR3 is 13 residues. From germline, CDR1 is MNHEY and CDR2 SVGAGI. V was trimmed by 7 bases and J by 0 bases, leaving 7 bases between them.

The chain carries TRBV5-8 and TRBJ2-7; D remains unclear. From germline, CDR1 is SGHTS and CDR2 YDEGEE. The CDR3 loop spans 15 amino acids. The V end was cut by 3 bases, the J end by 4 bases, with 17 bases between. This CDR3 is CASSWSGAAKYEQYF. In DNA, the CDR3 is TGTGCCAGCAGCTGGTCTGGCGCGGCTAAATACGAGCAGTACTTC.

In regard to this clone: Different DNA sequences within this sample yield the same CDR3. This chain joins TRBV30 and TRBJ1-4; maybe TRBD1 (5 bases). The CDR3 totals 13 residues. V dropped 0 bases and J dropped 5 bases, with 7 bases sitting between them. The germline CDR1 and CDR2 sequences are GTSNPN and SVGIG (reference sequence). CDR3 region: CAWSVGRNEKLFF. The CDR3 DNA follows: TGTGCCTGGAGTGTGGGACGGAATGAAAAACTGTTTTTT.

The chain has TRBV4-1 and TRBJ2-7, with TRBD2 matching over 10 bases. The CDR3 has 15 residues. V lost 4 bases and J lost 2; bases outside the gene matches: 5. Germline CDR1 is MGHRA and CDR2 is YSYEKL. For the CDR3, the DNA is TGCGCCAGCAGCCGATCCGGGACTAGCGCCTACGAGCAGTACTTC. As protein: CASSRSGTSAYEQYF.

This sequence joins TRBV7-9 and TRBJ2-1, with TRBD1 identical over 8 bases. The germline CDR1 and CDR2 sequences are SEHNR and FQNEAQ (reference sequence). J gave up 7 bases and V 3 bases, and 17 bases lay outside the gene matches. The CDR3 has 18 residues. The CDR3 spells CASSFPGGEAPVGNEQFF. In nucleotides, the CDR3 is TGTGCCAGCAGCTTCCCAGGGGGCGAGGCCCCGGTGGGAAATGAGCAGTTCTTC.

This chain joins TRBV5-4 and TRBJ2-3, with 8 bases lining up with TRBD1. CDR1 and CDR2 from the germline V gene are SGHNT and YYREEE (reference sequence). The CDR3 is 15 residues long. The J segment lost 0 bases and the V segment lost 3 bases, leaving 3 bases of the junction unmatched. CDR3 DNA sequence: TGTGCCAGCAGCTGGACAGGGTCTAGCACAGATACGCAGTATTTT. Its protein product is CASSWTGSSTDTQYF.

This chain links TRBV6-5 with TRBJ2-7, with D hard to call. The CDR3 runs 13 residues. Germline lookup yields CDR1 MNHEY and CDR2 SVGAGI. V was pared by 6 bases and J by 0 bases, with 9 bases between. CDR3 loop: CASSSGHSYEQYF. CDR3 bases: TGTGCCAGCAGCTCCGGCCACTCCTACGAGCAGTACTTC.

The gene calls are TRBV27 and TRBJ2-7; TRBD1 matches at 8 bases. The CDR3 runs 14 residues. V shed 1 base and J 2 bases; nucleotides not matched to a gene: 1. Per the germline V gene, CDR1 is MNHEY and CDR2 is SMNVEV (reference sequence). This CDR3 reads CASSLFRGPYEQYF. CDR3 bases: TGTGCCAGCAGTTTATTCAGGGGGCCCTACGAGCAGTACTTC.

The rearrangement links TRBV5-4 to TRBJ1-6; a weak D match, TRBD1 (5 bases). The CDR3 covers 14 residues. Trimming took 1 base from V and 7 from J, leaving 9 bases between them. Germline CDR1 SGHNT, CDR2 YYREEE (reference sequence). The CDR3 here is CASSLRGGNSPLHF. CDR3 bases: TGTGCCAGCAGCTTGAGGGGTGGCAATTCACCCCTCCACTTT.

The chain joins TRBV5-6 to TRBJ2-1, with D uncertain. The CDR3 is made up of 13 amino acids. The germline V gene has CDR1 SGHDT and CDR2 YYEEEE. V lost 1 base, J lost 7 bases, and 9 bases lay in between. CDR3: CASSLLTGNEQFF. In nucleotides, the CDR3 is TGTGCCAGCAGCTTGCTTACTGGAAATGAGCAGTTCTTC.

Note on this clone: Other DNA sequences of this sample code for an identical CDR3. V is TRBV7-8 and J is TRBJ2-7; D gene unclear. This CDR3 is 14 amino acids long. Trimming cost V 0 bases and J 4 bases, with 10 bases left between them. Germline V CDR1 and CDR2: SGHVS, FQNEAQ. CDR3 sequence: CASSLAGTAYEQYF. The CDR3 DNA reads as TGTGCCAGCAGCTTAGCGGGAACGGCTTACGAGCAGTACTTC.

The chain couples TRBV15 to TRBJ2-3; the match to TRBD2 covers 10 bases. CDR1 and CDR2 (germline): LNHNV, YYDKDF (reference sequence). CDR3 length: 14 amino acids. V shed 8 bases and J 1 base; nucleotides not matched to a gene: 3. The CDR3 loop is CATGLAGGTDTQYF. CDR3 nucleotides: TGTGCCACCGGGCTAGCGGGAGGCACAGATACGCAGTATTTT.

V gene TRBV7-6 combines with J gene TRBJ1-6; D gene unclear. Trimming shortened V by 5 bases and J by 9 bases, and 11 bases separated the two germline ends. Germline assignment: CDR1 SGHVS and CDR2 FNYEAQ. There are 13 residues in the CDR3. CDR3 sequence reads: CASSLNPGSPLHF. CDR3 DNA sequence: TGTGCCAGCAGCCTCAACCCAGGTTCACCCCTCCACTTT.

The gene calls are TRBV5-4 and TRBJ1-2; possible D gene TRBD1, 5 bases. V lost 4 bases, J lost 4 bases, and 8 bases lay in between. Germline-derived CDR1 and CDR2 are SGHNT and YYREEE (reference sequence). The CDR3 loop spans 12 amino acids. CDR3 sequence reads: CASSPGFYGYTF. CDR3 DNA: TGTGCCAGCAGCCCAGGGTTCTATGGCTACACCTTC.

V gene TRBV5-4 combines with J gene TRBJ2-1; tentatively, D is TRBD1 or TRBD2 (6 bases each). Looked up from germline, CDR1 is SGHNT and CDR2 is YYREEE (reference sequence). Trimming stripped 4 bases from V and 7 bases from J, with 15 bases between. The CDR3 has 14 amino acids. DNA for the CDR3: TGTGCCAGCAGCCCCGGGGGCCCGGGGAATGAGCAGTTCTTC. Protein sequence: CASSPGGPGNEQFF.

The V and J genes are TRBV28 and TRBJ2-5; 7 bases match TRBD2. Germline-derived CDR1 and CDR2 are MDHEN and SYDVKM. Germline trimming cut 5 bases from V and 5 bases from J; bases unmatched to any gene: 8. CDR3 length: 14 residues. The CDR3 nucleotides read TGTGCCAGCAGTCCACCGTGGGAGGGGGAGACCCAGTACTTC. It yields the protein CASSPPWEGETQYF. The full variable domain, in which reference TRBV28 and TRBJ2-5 provide the parts outside the CDR3, is DVKVTQSSRYLVKRTGEKVFLECVQDMDHENMFWYRQDPGLGLRLIYFSYDVKMKEKGDIPEGYSVSREKKERFSLILESASTNQTSMYLCASSPPWEGETQYFGPGTRLLVL.